This entry concerns a single T cell receptor beta chain. Measured with immunoSEQ multiplex PCR; TCRdb has only the in-frame clones, and not every one. The sample shows 50,000 to 65,000 clones, roughly 87% of them seen only once. This record comes from a study of blood T cell repertoires in COVID-19. Study in general: Nucleic acid was either cDNA or gDNA, and it came from T cells, B-cell-depleted T cells, or PBMCs.

This CDR3 spans 15 amino acids. J was trimmed by 0 bases and V by 0 bases; bases with no gene match: 3. Germline CDR1 is GTSNPN and CDR2 is SVGIG (reference sequence). Sequencing was done on a sample of peripheral blood. The receptor's source is a man between 60 and 70 years old with active COVID-19. The chain is built from TRBV30 and TRBJ1-1; 8 nucleotides match TRBD1. The CDR3 sequence is CAWSVQGQVNTEAFF. CDR3 DNA: TGTGCCTGGAGTGTACAGGGACAGGTGAACACTGAAGCTTTCTTT.